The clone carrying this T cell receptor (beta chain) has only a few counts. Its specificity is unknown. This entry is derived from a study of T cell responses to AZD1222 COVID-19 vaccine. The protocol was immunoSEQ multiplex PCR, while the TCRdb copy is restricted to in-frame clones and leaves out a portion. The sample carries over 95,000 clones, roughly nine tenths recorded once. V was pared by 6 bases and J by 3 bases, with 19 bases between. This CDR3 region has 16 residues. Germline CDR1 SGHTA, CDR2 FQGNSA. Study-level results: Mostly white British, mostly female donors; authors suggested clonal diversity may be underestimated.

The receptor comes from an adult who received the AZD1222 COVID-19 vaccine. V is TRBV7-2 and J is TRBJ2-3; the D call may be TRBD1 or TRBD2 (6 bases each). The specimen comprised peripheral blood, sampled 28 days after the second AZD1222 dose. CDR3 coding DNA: TGTGCCAGCAGATCCCGACAGGCGGGGAAAACAGATACGCAGTATTTT. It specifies CASRSRQAGKTDTQYF.